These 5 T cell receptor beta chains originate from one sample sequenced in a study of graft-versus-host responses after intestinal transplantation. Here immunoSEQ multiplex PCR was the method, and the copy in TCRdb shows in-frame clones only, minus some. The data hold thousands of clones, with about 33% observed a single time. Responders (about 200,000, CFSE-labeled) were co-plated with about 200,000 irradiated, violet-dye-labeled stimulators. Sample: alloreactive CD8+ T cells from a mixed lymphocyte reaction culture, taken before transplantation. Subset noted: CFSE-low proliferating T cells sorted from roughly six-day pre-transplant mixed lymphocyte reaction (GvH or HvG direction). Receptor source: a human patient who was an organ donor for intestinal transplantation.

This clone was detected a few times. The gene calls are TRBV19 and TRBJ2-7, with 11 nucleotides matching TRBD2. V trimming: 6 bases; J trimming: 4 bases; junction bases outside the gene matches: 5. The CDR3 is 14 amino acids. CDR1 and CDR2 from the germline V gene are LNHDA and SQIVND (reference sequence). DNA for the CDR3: TGTGCCAGTAGCTCCGGGACTAGCGGATACGAGCAGTACTTC. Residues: CASSSGTSGYEQYF. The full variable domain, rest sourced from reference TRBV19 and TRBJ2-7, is DGGITQSPKYLFRKEGQNVTLSCEQNLNHDAMYWYRQDPGQGLRLIYYSQIVNDFQKGDIAEGYSVSREKKESFPLTVTSAQKNPTAFYLCASSSGTSGYEQYFGPGTRLTVT.

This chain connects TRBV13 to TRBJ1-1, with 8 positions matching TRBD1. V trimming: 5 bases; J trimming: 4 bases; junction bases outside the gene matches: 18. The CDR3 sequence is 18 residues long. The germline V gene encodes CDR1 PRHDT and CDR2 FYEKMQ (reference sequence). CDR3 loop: CASSHVVRTGISSTEAFF. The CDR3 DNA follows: TGTGCCAGCAGCCATGTTGTCAGGACAGGGATATCCTCCACTGAAGCTTTCTTT.

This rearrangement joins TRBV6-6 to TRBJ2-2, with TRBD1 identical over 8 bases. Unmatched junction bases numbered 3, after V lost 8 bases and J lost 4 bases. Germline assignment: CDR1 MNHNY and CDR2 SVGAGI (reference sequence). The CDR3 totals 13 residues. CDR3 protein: CASYTGGTGELFF. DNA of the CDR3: TGTGCCAGCTATACAGGGGGCACCGGGGAGCTGTTTTTT.

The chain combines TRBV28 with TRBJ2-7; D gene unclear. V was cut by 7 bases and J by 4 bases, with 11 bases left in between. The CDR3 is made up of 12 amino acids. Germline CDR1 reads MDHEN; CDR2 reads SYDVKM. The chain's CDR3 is CASNRVGYEQYF. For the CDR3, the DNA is TGTGCCAGCAACCGGGTTGGGTACGAGCAGTACTTC. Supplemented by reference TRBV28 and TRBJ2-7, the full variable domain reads DVKVTQSSRYLVKRTGEKVFLECVQDMDHENMFWYRQDPGLGLRLIYFSYDVKMKEKGDIPEGYSVSREKKERFSLILESASTNQTSMYLCASNRVGYEQYFGPGTRLTVT.

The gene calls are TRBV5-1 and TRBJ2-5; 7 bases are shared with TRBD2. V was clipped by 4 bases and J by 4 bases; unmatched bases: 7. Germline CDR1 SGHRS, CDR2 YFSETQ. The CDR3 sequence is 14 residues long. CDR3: CASSLLGGGETQYF. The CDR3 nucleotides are TGCGCCAGCAGCCTCTTGGGGGGGGGAGAGACCCAGTACTTC.